The 31 T cell receptor beta chains given below trace back to one sample, sequenced in a study of OX40 agonist ivuxolimab in advanced cancers. Profiling relied on immunoSEQ multiplex PCR, and the TCRdb table lists in-frame clones only, not all of them. The data hold 40,000 or so clones, with approximately 87% observed a single time. Sequencing used CD4+ or CD8+ T cells sorted from blood, obtained in a trial of the OX40 agonist ivuxolimab. The receptors here all came from an adult with an advanced solid tumor such as melanoma, head and neck, liver or kidney cancer.

V usage is TRBV19 and J usage is TRBJ1-2; 9 bases map to TRBD1. This CDR3 spans 14 amino acids. Germline V CDR1 and CDR2: LNHDA, SQIVND (reference sequence). Trimming took 3 bases from V and 7 from J; bases not matched to a gene: 6. CDR3 loop: CASSIPGQGPGYTF. The CDR3 coding sequence is TGTGCCAGTAGTATCCCAGGACAGGGGCCTGGCTACACCTTC. The full variable domain, in which reference TRBV19 and TRBJ1-2 provide the parts outside the CDR3, is DGGITQSPKYLFRKEGQNVTLSCEQNLNHDAMYWYRQDPGQGLRLIYYSQIVNDFQKGDIAEGYSVSREKKESFPLTVTSAQKNPTAFYLCASSIPGQGPGYTFGSGTRLTVV.

The chain couples TRBV20-1 to TRBJ1-2; TRBD1 is a possible D gene (5 bases). This CDR3 is 11 amino acids long. The V gene lost 0 bases and the J gene lost 7 bases, with 6 bases spanning the gap. Per the germline V gene, CDR1 is DFQATT and CDR2 is SNEGSKA (reference sequence). In DNA, the CDR3 is TGCAGTGCTAGAGATGGGGGTGGCTACACCTTC. Amino acid sequence: CSARDGGGYTF.

V is TRBV12-5 and J is TRBJ2-4; unclear D gene. Trimming removed 5 bases from V and 3 bases from J, with 11 bases in between. In germline, CDR1 is LGHNT, CDR2 FRNRAP. The CDR3 loop spans 14 amino acids. The CDR3 is CASGPDVRKNIQYF. The CDR3 nucleotides are TGTGCTAGTGGTCCGGACGTCCGCAAAAACATTCAGTACTTC. The entire variable domain, with the rest obtained from reference TRBV12-5 and TRBJ2-4, is as follows: DARVTQTPRHKVTEMGQEVTMRCQPILGHNTVFWYRQTMMQGLELLAYFRNRAPLDDSGMPKDRFSAEMPDATLATLKIQPSEPRDSAVYFCASGPDVRKNIQYFGAGTRLSVL.

The chain joins TRBV7-2 to TRBJ2-1; either TRBD1 or TRBD2 may supply D (6 bases each). Per the germline V gene, CDR1 is SGHTA and CDR2 is FQGNSA. The length of the CDR3 is 16 residues. Trimming left V 6 bases short and J 6 bases short, with 21 bases between. As DNA, the CDR3 is TGTGCCAGCAGGATGCGGGGACACCCCACCGGCAATGAGCAGTTCTTC. Its protein product is CASRMRGHPTGNEQFF.

CDR3 DNA sequence: TGTGCCAGCACCCCAAGCGGCAGTTCCTACAATGAGCAGTTCTTC. Translation: CASTPSGSSYNEQFF. The chain employs TRBV7-2 and TRBJ2-1; a possible D gene is TRBD2 (5 bases). Germline V gene data show CDR1 as SGHTA and CDR2 as FQGNSA. V lost 7 bases and J 1 base, leaving 14 bases between the germline ends. The CDR3 has 15 residues.

This chain links TRBV5-1 with TRBJ1-2, with D perhaps matching TRBD1 (5 bases). Germline assignment: CDR1 SGHRS and CDR2 YFSETQ. This CDR3 has 13 amino acids. V was pared by 1 base and J by 7 bases, with 11 bases between. The CDR3 DNA reads as TGCGCCAGCAGCTTGAGAGGGGCGGCTGGCTACACCTTC. This encodes CASSLRGAAGYTF.

The rearrangement uses TRBV12-5 and TRBJ2-3; 9 nucleotides line up with TRBD2. Germline CDR1 LGHNT, CDR2 FRNRAP. This CDR3 is 15 amino acids long. Germline trimming cut 5 bases from V and 3 bases from J; bases unmatched to any gene: 6. CDR3 in amino acids: CASGLALAGTDTQYF. The DNA for the CDR3 is TGTGCTAGTGGTCTCGCCCTAGCGGGGACAGATACGCAGTATTTT.

The chain has TRBV10-3 and TRBJ2-7, with D unresolved. Germline V lookup: CDR1 ENHRY, CDR2 SYGVKD. V was pared by 3 bases and J by 6 bases, with 6 bases between. This CDR3 spans 11 amino acids. CDR3 sequence reads: CAISDRSEQYF. The CDR3 DNA reads TGTGCCATCAGTGACAGGAGCGAGCAGTACTTC.

The rearrangement joins TRBV21-1 to TRBJ2-7; the table calls TRBD2, which could not be checked here. TRBV21-1 represents a pseudogene. The CDR3 sequence is 15 residues long. The CDR3, as DNA: TGTGCCAGCAGCGTAAGCAAAGCAGGGAGGTACGAGCAGTACTTC. This encodes CASSVSKAGRYEQYF.

The genes are TRBV6-1 and TRBJ1-6, with a tentative D call TRBD1 (5 bases). Looked up from germline, CDR1 is MNHNS and CDR2 is SASEGT. Trimming left V 8 bases short and J 9 bases short, with 5 bases between. The CDR3 runs 10 residues. The CDR3 DNA reads TGTGCCAGCGGGGGTTCACCCCTCCACTTT. It is translated as CASGGSPLHF.

This chain uses TRBV7-3 with TRBJ2-2; possible D gene TRBD2, 6 bases. Trimming cost V 5 bases and J 6 bases, with 10 bases left between them. From germline, CDR1 is SGHTA and CDR2 FQGTGA. CDR3 length equals 13 residues. The CDR3 bases are TGTGCCAGCAGCGACCGGGGGTCCGGGGAGCTGTTTTTT. It yields the protein CASSDRGSGELFF.

The CDR3 region is CASSPSPEFF. The DNA of the CDR3 is TGTGCCAGCAGCCCATCTCCGGAGTTCTTC. The rearrangement links TRBV21-1 to TRBJ2-1; the table gives TRBD2 as D, unverified against the DNA. TRBV21-1 is designated a pseudogene. The CDR3 sequence is 10 residues long.

This clone was seen only once. The chain couples TRBV28 to TRBJ1-2, with D tentatively TRBD1 (5 bases). The V gene's germline CDR1 is MDHEN and CDR2 SYDVKM. Trimming cost V 6 bases and J 3 bases, with 14 bases left between them. The CDR3 runs to 14 residues. The CDR3 loop reads CASRAPGRYYGYTF. DNA of the CDR3: TGTGCCAGCAGAGCCCCGGGACGGTACTATGGCTACACCTTC.

This chain joins TRBV6-5 and TRBJ2-7, with a weak D call TRBD1 (6 bases). The CDR3 is 14 amino acids. The germline V gene encodes CDR1 MNHEY and CDR2 SVGAGI. Trimming shortened V by 7 bases and J by 2 bases, and 15 bases separated the two germline ends. The CDR3 sequence is CASKKNRVPYEQYF. Written as DNA, the CDR3 is TGTGCCAGCAAAAAAAACAGGGTCCCCTACGAGCAGTACTTC.

The gene calls are TRBV4-1 and TRBJ1-1, with D possibly being TRBD1 (6 bases). The V end lost 3 bases, the J end lost 0 bases, and 8 bases lay between the germline ends. CDR1 and CDR2 (germline): MGHRA, YSYEKL. This CDR3 is 14 amino acids long. The CDR3: CASSHTGMNTEAFF. CDR3 nucleotides: TGCGCCAGCAGCCACACAGGGATGAACACTGAAGCTTTCTTT.

Within the sample, this clone is medium-sized. V is TRBV9 and J is TRBJ1-5; TRBD1 agrees at 8 bases. This CDR3 has 15 residues. Germline V lookup: CDR1 SGDLS, CDR2 YYNGEE. The ends lost 5 bases at V and 0 bases at J; junction bases unmatched: 4. In DNA form, the CDR3 reads TGTGCCAGCAGTGAGACAGGGGTTAGCAATCAGCCCCAGCATTTT. This translates into CASSETGVSNQPQHF. Drawing the rest from reference TRBV9 and TRBJ1-5, the complete variable domain is DSGVTQTPKHLITATGQRVTLRCSPRSGDLSVYWYQQSLDQGLQFLIQYYNGEERAKGNILERFSAQQFPDLHSELNLSSLELGDSALYFCASSETGVSNQPQHFGDGTRLSIL.

V and J are TRBV6-5 and TRBJ1-3; D unresolved. V gave up 0 bases and J gave up 2 bases, with 11 bases separating them. This CDR3 is 16 amino acids long. The germline CDR1 and CDR2 sequences are MNHEY and SVGAGI. The CDR3 protein is CASSYSNRVPGNTIYF. CDR3 sequence (DNA): TGTGCCAGCAGTTACTCGAACCGGGTTCCTGGAAACACCATATATTTT.

This clone was counted only a few times. The chain links TRBV7-3 to TRBJ2-3; tentative D call: TRBD2 (6 bases). Trimming left V 5 bases short and J 2 bases short, with 14 bases between. Germline CDR1 and CDR2: SGHTA and FQGTGA. This CDR3 comprises 15 residues. CDR3 in DNA: TGTGCCAGCAGCAAAGGCGGGGCGCACACAGATACGCAGTATTTT. Translated, it gives CASSKGGAHTDTQYF.

The V call is TRBV5-6, the J call TRBJ2-7; D is possibly TRBD2 (6 bases). This CDR3 is 16 amino acids long. Trimming stripped 1 base from V and 0 bases from J, with 14 bases between. The germline V gene encodes CDR1 SGHDT and CDR2 YYEEEE. The chain's CDR3 is CASSLLAAGPSYEQYF. CDR3 coding DNA: TGTGCCAGCAGCTTGTTAGCTGCGGGGCCCTCCTACGAGCAGTACTTC.

The chain links TRBV7-9 to TRBJ2-1; 7 bases match TRBD2. Trimming took 4 bases from V and 0 from J; bases not matched to a gene: 3. Germline lookup yields CDR1 SEHNR and CDR2 FQNEAQ (reference sequence). The CDR3 is 15 amino acids. CDR3 amino acids: CASSWEGVSYNEQFF. The CDR3 DNA reads as TGTGCCAGCAGCTGGGAGGGCGTCTCCTACAATGAGCAGTTCTTC.

The sample holds a few counts of this clone. This chain uses TRBV6-5 with TRBJ2-1; a weak D match, TRBD2 (6 bases). The CDR3 spans 15 residues. Germline V gene data show CDR1 as MNHEY and CDR2 as SVGAGI. The ends were cut back, 6 bases at V and 2 bases at J, with 14 bases in the middle. In DNA form, the CDR3 reads TGTGCCAGCAGCCGCGGGGACGGAACCTACAATGAGCAGTTCTTC. Amino acid sequence: CASSRGDGTYNEQFF.

The chain has TRBV29-1 and TRBJ2-1; 9 nucleotides match TRBD1. The CDR3 runs 14 residues. J lost 6 bases, V lost 5 bases, and 8 bases had no gene match. Germline loops: CDR1 SQVTM, CDR2 ANQGSEA. CDR3 bases: TGCAGCGTTTCCGGGACAGGGATGCGCAATGAGCAGTTCTTC. Translation: CSVSGTGMRNEQFF.

This sequence joins TRBV2 and TRBJ1-6, with a weak D call TRBD1 (5 bases). This CDR3 is 15 amino acids long. With 6 bases removed from V and 2 bases from J, the gap between germline ends came to 11 bases. Looked up from germline, CDR1 is SNHLY and CDR2 is FYNNEI. CDR3: CASRGTATYNSPLHF. The CDR3 coding sequence is TGTGCCAGCAGGGGGACGGCGACCTATAATTCACCCCTCCACTTT. Full variable domain (outside the CDR3, taken from reference TRBV2 and TRBJ1-6): EPEVTQTPSHQVTQMGQEVILRCVPISNHLYFYWYRQILGQKVEFLVSFYNNEISEKSEIFDDQFSVERPDGSNFTLKIRSTKLEDSAMYFCASRGTATYNSPLHFGNGTRLTVT.

This clone was counted a single time. J is TRBJ2-3 and V is TRBV7-9, with TRBD1 matching over 8 bases. After removal of 5 bases from V and 4 bases from J, the junction contained 5 bases not matched to a gene. This CDR3 contains 14 residues. CDR1 and CDR2 (germline): SEHNR, FQNEAQ (reference sequence). The CDR3 spells CASSPETGADTQYF. CDR3 nucleotide sequence: TGTGCCAGCAGCCCCGAGACAGGGGCAGATACGCAGTATTTT.

Remarks on this clone: The sample has other DNA sequences that encode this CDR3 too. The gene calls are TRBV5-1 and TRBJ1-4; D is uncertain. Germline CDR1 reads SGHRS; CDR2 reads YFSETQ. The CDR3 contains 15 residues. V was cut by 4 bases and J by 9 bases, with 19 bases left in between. CDR3 coding DNA: TGCGCCAGCAGCAGCACACCCCGACCGGGCCAAAAACTGTTTTTT. This translates into CASSSTPRPGQKLFF.

This clone was counted only a few times. This rearrangement joins TRBV6-5 to TRBJ1-5, with D maybe TRBD1 (5 bases). The V end lost 0 bases, the J end lost 5 bases, and 11 bases lay between the germline ends. CDR3 length: 15 residues. Germline V gene data show CDR1 as MNHEY and CDR2 as SVGAGI. This chain's CDR3 is CASSYSIQGHQPQHF. As DNA, the CDR3 is TGTGCCAGCAGTTACTCGATTCAGGGTCATCAGCCCCAGCATTTT.

The chain uses TRBV5-4 and TRBJ1-2, with TRBD1 matching 7 bases. The CDR3 extends over 16 amino acids. V lost 0 bases to trimming and J lost 9 bases; unmatched junction nucleotides: 14. Germline lookup yields CDR1 SGHNT and CDR2 YYREEE (reference sequence). Here the CDR3 reads CASSLGPTGMGVSYTF. The CDR3, as DNA: TGTGCCAGCAGCTTGGGACCGACAGGGATGGGTGTAAGCTACACCTTC.

The chain combines TRBV1 with TRBJ2-5; the table names TRBD2, a call not compared with the DNA. TRBV1 is assigned pseudogene status. The CDR3 length is 15 residues. CDR3 sequence reads: CTSSQSARPKETQYF. CDR3 bases: TGCACCAGCAGCCAATCGGCTAGACCCAAAGAGACCCAGTACTTC.

The chain joins TRBV5-4 to TRBJ2-7, with TRBD1 matching over 7 bases. CDR3 length: 14 residues. CDR1 SGHNT and CDR2 YYREEE come from the germline V gene (reference sequence). With V trimmed by 4 bases and J by 0 bases, 4 bases remained unmatched. The CDR3 DNA is TGTGCCAGCAGCCGGGGACAGACCTCCTACGAGCAGTACTTC. Amino acid sequence: CASSRGQTSYEQYF.

Turning to this clone: A read error likely explains this, since a far larger clone differs by one base. The chain couples TRBV4-2 to TRBJ2-5; D is possibly TRBD1 or TRBD2 (5 bases each). V was shortened by 4 bases and J by 1 base, with 16 bases between the two germline ends. Germline V CDR1 and CDR2: LGHNA, YNFKEQ. This CDR3 has 16 residues. CDR3 DNA: TGTGCCAGCAGCCCTCTGGGACGGCTGATCCAAGAGACCCAGTACTTC. Translation: CASSPLGRLIQETQYF.

Only one count was recorded for this clone. The V call is TRBV2, the J call TRBJ2-5, with 15 bases fitting TRBD2. The tail of the sequence fits TRBJ2-7 better, so the J call may be wrong. From germline, CDR1 is SNHLY and CDR2 FYNNEI. The CDR3 has 15 residues. In DNA form, the CDR3 reads TGTGCCAGCAGCCGTGGACTAGCGGGGGGGAACGAGCAGTACTTC. It specifies CASSRGLAGGNEQYF.